One sample yielded the 14 T cell receptor beta chains listed below, sequenced in a study of identical twins listed by TCRdb under 2016. The library was obtained by 5' RACE. TCRdb lists the instrument as Illumina HiSeq 2000. In-frame beta chains were kept once TCRdb had trimmed the public reads at Q25 with fastp and called clones with MiXCR. Every distinct CDR3 protein forms one entry, paired with its most common genes and DNA. The sample table records around 340,000 distinct CDR3 sequences; 7% to 9.5% of these occur just once. The ten largest clonotypes hold under 9.5% of the sample. The sequencing input was naive T cells sorted from blood. The cell subset or site label on this specimen signifies: cells isolated with a human naive T-cell isolation kit. The receptors come from a woman between 50 and 59 years old in good health.

This chain connects TRBV20-1 to TRBJ2-5; D not resolved. The CDR3 runs 13 residues. The V and J ends lost 4 bases and 1 base respectively, with 10 bases between them. CDR1 is DFQATT, CDR2 SNEGSKA, per germline (reference sequence). CDR3 residues: CSAKTSPQETQYF. Written as DNA, the CDR3 is TGCAGTGCTAAGACGAGTCCCCAAGAGACCCAGTACTTC.

The sample holds many counts of this clonotype. The rearrangement uses TRBV6-5 and TRBJ2-1; D unclear. V gave up 8 bases and J gave up 9 bases, with 8 bases separating them. CDR1 is MNHEY, CDR2 SVGAGI, per germline. The CDR3 runs 10 residues. In DNA, the CDR3 is TGTGCCAGCGGGGTCGGTGAGCAGTTCTTC. It is translated as CASGVGEQFF.

The genes are TRBV6-6 and TRBJ2-5, with D maybe TRBD1 (7 bases). This CDR3 contains 19 residues. V was clipped by 6 bases and J by 4 bases, with 30 bases between them. Germline CDR1 MNHNY, CDR2 SVGAGI (reference sequence). As DNA, the CDR3 is TGTGCCAGCAGAAATGGCCGGGGCCTATCGGACAGGAGGGCAGAGACCCAGTACTTC. Amino acids: CASRNGRGLSDRRAETQYF.

This clonotype has a handful of counts. The chain employs TRBV25-1 and TRBJ2-1; TRBD2 matches at 13 bases. Trimming removed 6 bases from V and 9 bases from J; junction bases left unmatched: 8. Germline V gene lookup returns CDR1 MGHDK and CDR2 SYGVNS. The CDR3 is 15 residues long. CDR3 sequence reads: CASRSLAGGPGEQFF. In nucleotides, the CDR3 is TGTGCCAGCAGATCACTAGCGGGAGGGCCCGGTGAGCAGTTCTTC. Full variable domain (outside the CDR3, taken from reference TRBV25-1 and TRBJ2-1): EADIYQTPRYLVIGTGKKITLECSQTMGHDKMYWYQQDPGMELHLIHYSYGVNSTEKGDLSSESTVSRIRTEHFPLTLESARPSHTSQYLCASRSLAGGPGEQFFGPGTRLTVL.

In this sample, this clonotype turned up many times. The J gene is TRBJ2-1, the V gene TRBV27, with D perhaps TRBD1 or TRBD2 (5 bases each). Germline loops: CDR1 MNHEY, CDR2 SMNVEV (reference sequence). V was shortened by 6 bases and J by 3 bases, with 12 bases between the two germline ends. The CDR3 has 14 residues. CDR3 nucleotides: TGTGCCAGCAGGGGGACCCCTAGCTACAATGAGCAGTTCTTC. This sequence encodes CASRGTPSYNEQFF.

The table lists this clonotype with many counts. V gene TRBV20-1 combines with J gene TRBJ1-5; D is unresolved. The CDR3 sequence is 15 residues long. V shed 0 bases and J shed 7 bases, with 16 bases lying between them. CDR1 and CDR2 (germline): DFQATT, SNEGSKA (reference sequence). The CDR3 sequence: CSARDQRVRGQPQHF. The CDR3 DNA reads TGCAGTGCTAGAGATCAGAGGGTTCGAGGGCAGCCCCAGCATTTT.

The rearrangement uses TRBV27 and TRBJ2-1; maybe TRBD2 (6 bases). The germline V and J ends were trimmed by 5 bases and 5 bases, with 19 bases remaining between them. Looked up from germline, CDR1 is MNHEY and CDR2 is SMNVEV (reference sequence). There are 16 residues in the CDR3. The CDR3 sequence: CASSRRQWEANNEQFF. The CDR3, as DNA: TGTGCCAGCAGTCGGCGACAGTGGGAGGCCAACAATGAGCAGTTCTTC.

A few counts support this clonotype. The rearrangement uses TRBV12-3 or TRBV12-4 and TRBJ2-1; 7 nucleotides line up with TRBD2. This CDR3 has 16 amino acids. J was trimmed by 10 bases and V by 0 bases; bases with no gene match: 12. CDR3 sequence (DNA): TGTGCCAGCAGTTTAGCAGTGGGAGGGCCTTCAGGGGAGCAGTTCTTC. It is translated as CASSLAVGGPSGEQFF.

As for this clonotype: This clone may be a read error of a much larger clone one base away. V gene TRBV6-1 combines with J gene TRBJ1-1; 8 bases line up with TRBD1. Germline-derived CDR1 and CDR2 are MNHNS and SASEGT. The length of the CDR3 is 15 residues. The CDR3 sequence is CASSPQGARNPEAFF. The CDR3 DNA reads as TGTGCCAGCAGTCCCCAGGGGGCGAGGAACCCTGAAGCTTTCTTT.

The sample holds one count of this clonotype. The J gene is TRBJ2-1, the V gene TRBV24-1, with TRBD2 matching over 10 bases. This CDR3 is built from 16 residues. The V gene's germline CDR1 is KGHDR and CDR2 SFDVKD. V lost 4 bases to trimming and J lost 2 bases; unmatched junction nucleotides: 4. CDR3 sequence reads: CATSDQSGRAYNEQFF. The DNA of the CDR3 is TGTGCCACCAGTGACCAGAGCGGGAGGGCCTACAATGAGCAGTTCTTC.

The CDR3 region is CASSASGEQFF. For the CDR3, the DNA is TGTGCCAGCAGTGCATCGGGTGAGCAGTTCTTC. The chain joins TRBV6-5 to TRBJ2-1, with no clear D. Trimming shortened V by 5 bases and J by 9 bases, and 8 bases separated the two germline ends. Germline lookup yields CDR1 MNHEY and CDR2 SVGAGI. CDR3 length: 11 residues.

This clonotype was counted only a few times. The chain joins TRBV2 to TRBJ2-7; 11 nucleotides agree with TRBD2. Germline V gene lookup returns CDR1 SNHLY and CDR2 FYNNEI. Unmatched junction bases numbered 0, after V lost 6 bases and J lost 2 bases. The CDR3 spans 13 residues. CDR3: CASRGLAAYEQYF. For the CDR3, the DNA is TGTGCCAGCAGGGGACTAGCGGCCTACGAGCAGTACTTC.

The chain combines TRBV9 with TRBJ2-1; tentative D call: TRBD2 (5 bases). V was trimmed by 3 bases and J by 6 bases, leaving 13 bases between them. The length of the CDR3 is 14 residues. The germline gives CDR1 SGDLS, CDR2 YYNGEE. This CDR3 is CASSADSLFNEQFF. The CDR3 DNA follows: TGTGCCAGCAGCGCGGACTCCCTCTTCAATGAGCAGTTCTTC.

The J gene is TRBJ1-4, the V gene TRBV4-1, with no clear D. CDR1 is MGHRA, CDR2 YSYEKL, per germline. The V gene lost 1 base and the J gene lost 7 bases, with 7 bases spanning the gap. The length of the CDR3 is 13 residues. The CDR3 sequence: CASSQVNGEKLFF. The CDR3, as DNA: TGCGCCAGCAGCCAAGTAAACGGTGAAAAACTGTTTTTT.